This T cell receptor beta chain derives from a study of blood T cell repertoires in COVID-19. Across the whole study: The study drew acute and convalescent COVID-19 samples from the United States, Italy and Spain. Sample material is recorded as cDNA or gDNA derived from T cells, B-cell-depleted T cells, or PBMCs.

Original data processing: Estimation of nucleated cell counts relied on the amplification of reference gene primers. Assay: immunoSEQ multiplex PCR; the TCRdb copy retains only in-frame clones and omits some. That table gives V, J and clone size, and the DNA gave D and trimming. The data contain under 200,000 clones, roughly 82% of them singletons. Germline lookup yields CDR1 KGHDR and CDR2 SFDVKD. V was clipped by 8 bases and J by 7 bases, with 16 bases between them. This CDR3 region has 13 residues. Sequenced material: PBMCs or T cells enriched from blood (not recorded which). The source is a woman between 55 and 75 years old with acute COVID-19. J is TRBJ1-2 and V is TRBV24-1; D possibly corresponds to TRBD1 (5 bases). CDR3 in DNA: TGTGCCACCAAGCGGGGCTACGCTGCTGGCTACACCTTC. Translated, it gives CATKRGYAAGYTF.